This T cell receptor beta chain is from a study of beta chain bispecific antibodies for T cell cancers. General study results and limits: Versus anti-CD19, anti-TRBV12 exposure cut the TRBV12-3 share of TRBV signal by more than 98%. In these mixed samples, most targeted TRBV reads derived from the leukemia cell line.

TCRdb re-derived calls from the 5' RACE reads in MiXCR, one entry per CDR3 protein. The sample yields tens of thousands of distinct CDR3 sequences, more than 2% seen once. This clonotype has ten or more counts. What it recognizes is unknown. T cells were expanded from blood mononuclear cells for 2 to 3 days with anti-CD3 OKT3 or CD3/CD28 beads. Jurkat-T cell coculture with anti-TRBV12, compared with an anti-CD19 control. The CDR3 runs to 18 residues. The V end lost 0 bases, the J end lost 0 bases, and 13 bases lay between the germline ends. The germline V gene has CDR1 SGHDT and CDR2 YYEEEE. The source of this sequence is a human donor in good health. Some clones in this sample may be carry-over from other donors' samples. Sequencing was performed on healthy donor T cells cultured with leukemia cells, taken from a culture containing a bispecific antibody targeting TCR Vbeta12. V and J are TRBV5-6 and TRBJ2-6; possibly TRBD1 for D (5 bases). CDR3 DNA: TGTGCCAGCAGCTTGGCAGGGCTAACCTCCTCTGGGGCCAACGTCCTGACTTTC. The encoded protein is CASSLAGLTSSGANVLTF.